The TCR beta chain described here comes from a study of control samples from healthy donors and cancer patients (dated by TCRdb to 2020 to 2021). Preparation of the library involved the immunoSEQ multiplex PCR assay. The clones in this table, taken by TCRdb from immuneACCESS, are in-frame only. Not every clone is retained; where verified, under half of the shortfall comes from an unresolved V gene, and the cause of the rest is unknown. This sample lists more than 10,000 clones; around 92% were detected once. Of the sample, over 13% is held by the ten largest clones. Worth noting for this clone: Its cognate antigen has yet to be identified. The input lacks base qualities; no much larger clone sits a single base away.

The source of this sequence is an elderly man with lung cancer. Sequences were obtained from PBMCs.

The CDR3 region has the sequence CASSVGPGVNQPQHF. In nucleotide form, the sequence is TGTGCCAGCAGCGTAGGGCCAGGAGTTAATCAGCCCCAGCATTTT. The rearranged chain carries TRBV9 and TRBJ1-5; a confident D gene designation cannot be given. The CDR3 numbers 15 residues from cysteine through phenylalanine. Of the read, only the CDR3 DNA is kept; its 45 bases are in frame from base 1. The CDR1 and CDR2 encoded by the germline V gene are SGDLS and YYNGEE. Trimming removed 0 bases from V and 4 bases from J, leaving 11 bases between the germline ends.